This T cell receptor (beta chain) was identified in a study of cytomegalovirus exposure and HLA in healthy donors. General study findings and limits: The classifier was said to identify cytomegalovirus status with high specificity and sensitivity.

Primers for the PCR totalled 60 Vbeta and 13 Jbeta. Repertoires were generated with immunoSEQ multiplex PCR, while TCRdb's copy carries only in-frame clones and drops some. The sample includes 150,000 to 200,000 clones, roughly four fifths of them seen just once. V dropped 2 bases and J dropped 6 bases, with 16 bases sitting between them. Germline lookup yields CDR1 SGHVS and CDR2 FQNEAQ. The CDR3 loop spans 15 amino acids. As regards this clone: Its antigen is unidentified.

The TCR originated in a woman aged 40-49 years in good health and CMV-seronegative. The V gene is TRBV7-8, the J gene TRBJ1-2; no clear D. The sample was PBMCs. The chain's CDR3 is CASSLSPWQTHGYTF. Here the CDR3 DNA reads TGTGCCAGCAGCTTATCTCCGTGGCAGACACATGGCTACACCTTC.